Here is one TCR beta chain with its context. CDR3 length: 12 amino acids. Per the germline V gene, CDR1 is MGHRA and CDR2 is YSYEKL. V was trimmed by 6 bases and J by 4 bases, leaving 9 bases between them. The data derive from a study of cytomegalovirus exposure and HLA in healthy donors. PCR amplification relied on 60 Vbeta primers (plus 13 Jbeta primers). Profiled with immunoSEQ multiplex PCR; TCRdb holds only in-frame clones, not every one. The table lists 120,000 or so clones, over 60% of them singletons, with approximately 2% in the top ten. V gene TRBV4-1 combines with J gene TRBJ1-1, with D unresolved. The sequencing input was PBMCs. The TCR was taken from a man younger than 30 in good health and CMV-seronegative. CDR3 amino acids: CASSVSPTEAFF. The CDR3 DNA reads TGCGCCAGCAGTGTATCTCCCACTGAAGCTTTCTTT.